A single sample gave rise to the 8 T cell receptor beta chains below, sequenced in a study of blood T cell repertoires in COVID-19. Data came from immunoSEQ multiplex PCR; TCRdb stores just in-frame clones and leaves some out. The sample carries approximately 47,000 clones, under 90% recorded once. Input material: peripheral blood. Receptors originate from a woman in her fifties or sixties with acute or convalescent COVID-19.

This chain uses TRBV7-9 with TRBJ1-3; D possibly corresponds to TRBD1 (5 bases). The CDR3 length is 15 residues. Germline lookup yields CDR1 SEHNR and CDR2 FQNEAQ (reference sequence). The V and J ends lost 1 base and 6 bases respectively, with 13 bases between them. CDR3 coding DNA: TGTGCCAGCAGCTTAGGACCGGCAGGGCCAAACACCATATATTTT. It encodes CASSLGPAGPNTIYF.

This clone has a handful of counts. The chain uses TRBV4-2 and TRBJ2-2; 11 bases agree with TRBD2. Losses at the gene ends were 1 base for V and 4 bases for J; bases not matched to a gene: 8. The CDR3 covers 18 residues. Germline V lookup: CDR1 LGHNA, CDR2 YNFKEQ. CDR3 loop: CASSQVAVAGGGTGELFF. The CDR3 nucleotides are TGTGCCAGCAGCCAAGTCGCAGTAGCGGGAGGGGGCACCGGGGAGCTGTTTTTT.

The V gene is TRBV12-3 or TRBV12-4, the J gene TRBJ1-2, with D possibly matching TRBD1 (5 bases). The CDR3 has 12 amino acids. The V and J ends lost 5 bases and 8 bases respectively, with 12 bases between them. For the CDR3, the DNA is TGTGCCAGCAGTGGCAGGGCCAGAGGCTACACCTTC. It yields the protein CASSGRARGYTF.

The DNA for the CDR3 is TGTGCCAGCAGCACCACCGGGACAGGGACCTACGAGCAGTACTTC. Translation gives CASSTTGTGTYEQYF. J is TRBJ2-7 and V is TRBV7-8; 9 nucleotides match TRBD1. J was trimmed by 2 bases and V by 5 bases; bases with no gene match: 7. CDR3 length: 15 amino acids. CDR1 is SGHVS, CDR2 FQNEAQ, per germline.

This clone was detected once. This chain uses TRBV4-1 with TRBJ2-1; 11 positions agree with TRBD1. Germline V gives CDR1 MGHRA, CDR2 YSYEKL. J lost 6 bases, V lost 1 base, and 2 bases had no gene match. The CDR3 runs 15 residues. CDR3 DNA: TGCGCCAGCAGCCAAGTGGGACAGGGGGGCAATGAGCAGTTCTTC. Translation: CASSQVGQGGNEQFF.

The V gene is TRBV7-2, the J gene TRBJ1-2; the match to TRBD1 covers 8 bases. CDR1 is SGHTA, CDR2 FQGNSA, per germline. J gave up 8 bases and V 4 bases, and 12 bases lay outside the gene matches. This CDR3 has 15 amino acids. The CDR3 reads CASSWDRSPIRGYTF. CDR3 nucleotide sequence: TGTGCCAGCAGCTGGGACAGGTCCCCTATAAGGGGCTACACCTTC.

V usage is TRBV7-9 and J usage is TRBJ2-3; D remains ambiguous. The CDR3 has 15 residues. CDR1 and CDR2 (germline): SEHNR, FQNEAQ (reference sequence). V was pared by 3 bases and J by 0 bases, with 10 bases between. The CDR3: CASSLNSLSTDTQYF. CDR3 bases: TGTGCCAGCAGCTTGAATAGCCTCAGCACAGATACGCAGTATTTT.

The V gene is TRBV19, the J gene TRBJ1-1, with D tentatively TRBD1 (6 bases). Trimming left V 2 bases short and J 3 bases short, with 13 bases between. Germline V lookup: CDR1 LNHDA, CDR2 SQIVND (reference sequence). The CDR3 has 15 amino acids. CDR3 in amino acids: CASSINRGADTEAFF. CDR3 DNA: TGTGCCAGTAGTATAAATCGGGGGGCGGACACTGAAGCTTTCTTT.